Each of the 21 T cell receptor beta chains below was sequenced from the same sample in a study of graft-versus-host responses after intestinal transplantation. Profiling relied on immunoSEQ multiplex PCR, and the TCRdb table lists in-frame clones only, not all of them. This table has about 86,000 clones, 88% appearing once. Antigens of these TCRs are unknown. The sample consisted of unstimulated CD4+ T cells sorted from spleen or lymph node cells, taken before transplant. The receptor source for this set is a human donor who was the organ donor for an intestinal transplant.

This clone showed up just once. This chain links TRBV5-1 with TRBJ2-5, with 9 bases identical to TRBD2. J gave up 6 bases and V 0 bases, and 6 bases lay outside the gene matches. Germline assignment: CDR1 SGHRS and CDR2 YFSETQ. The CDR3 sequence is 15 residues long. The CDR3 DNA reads TGCGCCAGCAGCTTGGGAGGGACTAGCCGGCAGACCCAGTACTTC. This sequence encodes CASSLGGTSRQTQYF.

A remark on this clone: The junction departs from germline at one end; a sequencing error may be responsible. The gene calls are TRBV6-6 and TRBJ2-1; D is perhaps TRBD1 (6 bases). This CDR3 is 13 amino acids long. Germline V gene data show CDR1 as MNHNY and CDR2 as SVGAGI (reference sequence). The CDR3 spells CASRIDAGQIRIF. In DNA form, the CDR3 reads TGTGCCAGCAGAATCGACGCAGGACAGATTCGGATCTTC.

DNA for the CDR3: TGTGCCAGCAGTCCAGGAACTTGGGACAGTGAAAAACTGTTTTTT. This translates into CASSPGTWDSEKLFF. V usage is TRBV28 and J usage is TRBJ1-4; 7 bases are a match to TRBD1. Germline CDR1 and CDR2: MDHEN and SYDVKM. The CDR3 has 15 residues. Trimming removed 5 bases from V and 7 bases from J; junction bases left unmatched: 10.

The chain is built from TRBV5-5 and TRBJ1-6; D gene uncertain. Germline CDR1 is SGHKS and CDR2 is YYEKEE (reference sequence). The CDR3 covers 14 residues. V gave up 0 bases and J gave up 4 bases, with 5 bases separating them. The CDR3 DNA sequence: TGTGCCAGCAGCTTGGCCGGTTATAATTCACCCCTCCACTTT. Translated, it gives CASSLAGYNSPLHF.

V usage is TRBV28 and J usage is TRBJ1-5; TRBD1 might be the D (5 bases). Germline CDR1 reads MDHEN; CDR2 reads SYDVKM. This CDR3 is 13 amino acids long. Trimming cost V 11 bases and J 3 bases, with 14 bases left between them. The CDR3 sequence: CAPKADNNQPQHF. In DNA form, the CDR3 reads TGTGCCCCCAAGGCGGACAACAATCAGCCCCAGCATTTT.

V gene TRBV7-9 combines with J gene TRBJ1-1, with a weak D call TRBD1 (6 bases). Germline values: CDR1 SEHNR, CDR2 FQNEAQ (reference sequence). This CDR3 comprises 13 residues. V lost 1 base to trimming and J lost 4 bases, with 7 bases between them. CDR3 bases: TGTGCCAGCAGCTTAGAACAGGGCACTGAAGCTTTCTTT. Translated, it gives CASSLEQGTEAFF.

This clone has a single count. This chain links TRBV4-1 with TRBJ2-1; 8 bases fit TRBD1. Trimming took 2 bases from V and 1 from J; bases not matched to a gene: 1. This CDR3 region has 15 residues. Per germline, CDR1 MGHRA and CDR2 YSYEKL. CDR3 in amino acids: CASSQRQGSYNEQFF. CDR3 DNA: TGCGCCAGCAGCCAACGACAGGGGTCCTACAATGAGCAGTTCTTC.

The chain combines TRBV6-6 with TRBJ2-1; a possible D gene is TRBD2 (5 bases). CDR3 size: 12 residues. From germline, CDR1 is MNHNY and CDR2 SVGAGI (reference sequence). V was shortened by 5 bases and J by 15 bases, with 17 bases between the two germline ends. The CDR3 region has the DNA TGTGCCAGCAGTCCCCTAGCCTTTTTATGGTTCTTC. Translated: CASSPLAFLWFF.

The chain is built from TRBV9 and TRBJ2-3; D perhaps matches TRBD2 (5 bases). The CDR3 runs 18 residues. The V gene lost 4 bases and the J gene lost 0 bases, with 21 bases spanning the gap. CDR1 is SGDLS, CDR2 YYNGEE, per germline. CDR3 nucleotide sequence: TGTGCCAGCAGCCAAAGTGAGGTGGGAGCGGAGAGCACAGATACGCAGTATTTT. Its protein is CASSQSEVGAESTDTQYF.

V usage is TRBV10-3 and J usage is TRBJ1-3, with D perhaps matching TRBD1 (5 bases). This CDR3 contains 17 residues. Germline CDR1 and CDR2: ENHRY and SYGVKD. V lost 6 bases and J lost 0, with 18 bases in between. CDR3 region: CAIRKDGGDFSGNTIYF. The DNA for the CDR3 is TGTGCCATCAGAAAGGATGGGGGGGATTTCTCTGGAAACACCATATATTTT.

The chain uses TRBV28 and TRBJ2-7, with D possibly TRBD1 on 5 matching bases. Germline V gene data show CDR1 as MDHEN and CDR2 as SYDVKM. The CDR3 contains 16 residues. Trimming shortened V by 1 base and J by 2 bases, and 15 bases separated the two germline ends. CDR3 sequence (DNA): TGTGCCAGCAGTTTATATAGGGGCTCTACCCCCTACGAGCAGTACTTC. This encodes CASSLYRGSTPYEQYF.

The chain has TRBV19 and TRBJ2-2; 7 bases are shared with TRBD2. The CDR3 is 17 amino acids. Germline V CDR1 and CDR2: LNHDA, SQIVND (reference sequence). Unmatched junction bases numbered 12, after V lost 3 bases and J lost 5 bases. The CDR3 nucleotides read TGTGCCAGTAGTATGAGGACCAGCGGGAAGCTGACCGGGGAGCTGTTTTTT. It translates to CASSMRTSGKLTGELFF.

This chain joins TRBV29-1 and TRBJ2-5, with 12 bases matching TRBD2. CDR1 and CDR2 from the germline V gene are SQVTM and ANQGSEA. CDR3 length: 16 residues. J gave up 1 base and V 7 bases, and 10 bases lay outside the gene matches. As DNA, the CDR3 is TGCAGCGCCAAAGGCGGACTAGCGGGGACCCAAGAGACCCAGTACTTC. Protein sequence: CSAKGGLAGTQETQYF.

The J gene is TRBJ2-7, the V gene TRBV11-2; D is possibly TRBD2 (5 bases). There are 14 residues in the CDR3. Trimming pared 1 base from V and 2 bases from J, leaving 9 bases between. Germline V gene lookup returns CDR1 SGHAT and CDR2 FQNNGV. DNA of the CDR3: TGTGCCAGCAGCTTAGGGAGGCCAACCTACGAGCAGTACTTC. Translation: CASSLGRPTYEQYF.

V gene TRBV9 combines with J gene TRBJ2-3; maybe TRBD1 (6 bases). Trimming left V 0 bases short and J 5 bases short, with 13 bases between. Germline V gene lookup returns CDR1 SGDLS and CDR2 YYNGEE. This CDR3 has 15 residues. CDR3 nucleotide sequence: TGTGCCAGCAGCGTAGCTGGGGGCCGGGGAGATACGCAGTATTTT. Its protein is CASSVAGGRGDTQYF.

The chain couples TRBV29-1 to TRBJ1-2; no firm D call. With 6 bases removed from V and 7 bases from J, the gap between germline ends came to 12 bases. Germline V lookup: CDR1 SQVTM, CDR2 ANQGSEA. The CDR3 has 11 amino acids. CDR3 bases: TGCAGCGTACACAGAGGGAGTGGCTACACCTTC. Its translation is CSVHRGSGYTF. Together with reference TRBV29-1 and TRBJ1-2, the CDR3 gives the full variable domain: SAVISQKPSRDICQRGTSLTIQCQVDSQVTMMFWYRQQPGQSLTLIATANQGSEATYESGFVIDKFPISRPNLTFSTLTVSNMSPEDSSIYLCSVHRGSGYTFGSGTRLTVV.

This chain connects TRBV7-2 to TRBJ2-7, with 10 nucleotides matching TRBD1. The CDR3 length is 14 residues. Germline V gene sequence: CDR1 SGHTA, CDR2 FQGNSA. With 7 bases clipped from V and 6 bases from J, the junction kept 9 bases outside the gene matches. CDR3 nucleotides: TGTGCCAGCACCTATCGGACAGGGGGTGGCGAGCAGTACTTC. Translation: CASTYRTGGGEQYF.

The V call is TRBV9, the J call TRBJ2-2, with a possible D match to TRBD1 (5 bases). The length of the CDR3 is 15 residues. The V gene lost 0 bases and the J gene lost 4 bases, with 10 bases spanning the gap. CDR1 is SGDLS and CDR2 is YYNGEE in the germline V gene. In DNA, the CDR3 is TGTGCCAGCAGCGTAGTAGCAAGGGGCACCGGGGAGCTGTTTTTT. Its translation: CASSVVARGTGELFF. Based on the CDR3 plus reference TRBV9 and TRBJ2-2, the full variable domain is DSGVTQTPKHLITATGQRVTLRCSPRSGDLSVYWYQQSLDQGLQFLIQYYNGEERAKGNILERFSAQQFPDLHSELNLSSLELGDSALYFCASSVVARGTGELFFGEGSRLTVL.

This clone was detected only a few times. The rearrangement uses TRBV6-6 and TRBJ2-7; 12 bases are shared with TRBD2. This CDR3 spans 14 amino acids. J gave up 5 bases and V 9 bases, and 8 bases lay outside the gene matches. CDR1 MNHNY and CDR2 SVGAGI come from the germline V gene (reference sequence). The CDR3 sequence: CASQTSGSGHEQYF. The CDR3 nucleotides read TGTGCCAGTCAGACTAGCGGGAGTGGACACGAGCAGTACTTC.

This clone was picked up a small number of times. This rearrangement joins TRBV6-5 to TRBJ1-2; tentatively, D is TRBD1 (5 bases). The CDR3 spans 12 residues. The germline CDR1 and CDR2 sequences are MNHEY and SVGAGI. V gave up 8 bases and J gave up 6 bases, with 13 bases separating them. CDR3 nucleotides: TGTGCCAGCGTGTCGGAAGGGGATGGCTACACCTTC. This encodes CASVSEGDGYTF.

Here the CDR3 reads CASSVGRAGNEKLFF. The CDR3 DNA sequence: TGTGCCAGCAGCGTAGGCAGGGCGGGAAATGAAAAACTGTTTTTT. The chain recombines TRBV9 with TRBJ1-4, with D possibly matching TRBD1 (5 bases). CDR1 SGDLS and CDR2 YYNGEE come from the germline V gene. The CDR3 contains 15 residues. Trimming pared 0 bases from V and 5 bases from J, leaving 11 bases between.